Listed below are T cell receptor beta chains from one sample, sequenced in a study of cytomegalovirus exposure and HLA in healthy donors. Assay used: immunoSEQ multiplex PCR; TCRdb lists only in-frame clones, some missing. The table has 110,000 or so clones, roughly 70% seen once. Sequencing input: PBMCs. These receptors came from a woman aged 45 to 65 in good health and CMV-seropositive. Each CDR3 is given with its conserved first and last residue. The D gene is left open where the match is weak. A clone size is listed for some rows: how often the clone was seen (once, few, many), or a class if it is expanded.

>TRBD2|TRBJ2-3|.|13|TRBV6-5
TGTGCCAGCAGTTCGGAGCGGGGGTATACGCAGTATTTT
CASSSERGYTQYF
>.|TRBJ1-5|.|14|TRBV28
TGTGCCAGCCGGTTGAGTTACGCTAATCAGCCCCAGCATTTT
CASRLSYANQPQHF
>TRBD2|TRBJ2-1|.|14|TRBV10-2
TGCGCCAGCAGACGGACTAGCGGGGGGGCGACGCAGTTCTTC
CASRRTSGGATQFF
>TRBD2|TRBJ2-2|.|16|TRBV29-1
TGCAGCGTTGTAAGACTAGCGGGAAATTTGGCCGGGGAGCTGTTTTTT
CSVVRLAGNLAGELFF
>.|TRBJ2-7|once|15|TRBV15
TGTGCCACCAGCAGGGACAGAACTTACTCCTACGAGCAGTACTTC
CATSRDRTYSYEQYF
>.|TRBJ1-1|.|14|TRBV7-9
TGTGCCAGCAGCTTCTCGGACAGGAACACTGAAGCTTTCTTT
CASSFSDRNTEAFF
>.|TRBJ1-3|.|15|TRBV5-4
TGTGCCAGCAGGAAGGAGGGGGGGCCTGGAAACACCATATATTTT
CASRKEGGPGNTIYF
>TRBD2|TRBJ2-7|.|12|TRBV5-1
TGCGCCAGTCGGACTAGCTCAGGCGAGCAGTACTTC
CASRTSSGEQYF
>TRBD1|TRBJ2-7|.|16|TRBV5-1
TGCGCCAGCAGCCCCCAAACCGGGACAGGGACCTACGAGCAGTACTTC
CASSPQTGTGTYEQYF
>TRBD1|TRBJ2-5|.|16|TRBV18
TGTGCCAGCTCACCATGGACAGGGTCGTACCAAGAGACCCAGTACTTC
CASSPWTGSYQETQYF
>TRBD2|TRBJ2-1|.|14|TRBV2
TGTGCCAGCGTGCTAGCGGGAGCTAATAATGAGCAGTTCTTC
CASVLAGANNEQFF
>TRBD1|TRBJ2-7|.|13|TRBV6-5
TGTGCCAGCAGTGCGGGACAGGCCTACGAGCAGTACTTC
CASSAGQAYEQYF
>.|TRBJ1-5|.|14|TRBV27
TGTGCCAGCAGTTTGATAGGGGGAGATCAGCCCCAGCATTTT
CASSLIGGDQPQHF
>.|TRBJ1-5|.|15|TRBV30
TGTGCCTGGAGTGTAGGCGGTAATAGCAATCAGCCCCAGCATTTT
CAWSVGGNSNQPQHF
>TRBD1|TRBJ2-2|few|15|TRBV7-3
TGTGCCAGCAGCCCCCTGACAGGGCGAGGCGGGGAGCTGTTTTTT
CASSPLTGRGGELFF
>TRBD1|TRBJ1-3|.|16|TRBV7-2
TGTGCCAGCAGCTCTGAGGGACAGTTCGGTGGAAACACCATATATTTT
CASSSEGQFGGNTIYF
>.|TRBJ2-1|.|14|TRBV5-1
TGCGCCAGCAGCTTGAGACAGTCCCACAATGAGCAGTTCTTC
CASSLRQSHNEQFF
>TRBD1|TRBJ2-3|few|14|TRBV4-1
TGCGCCAGCAGTGGGACAGGGACTACAGATACGCAGTATTTT
CASSGTGTTDTQYF
>.|TRBJ1-1|once|12|TRBV7-9
TGTTCCAGCAGCTTAATGGGAGAGGAAGCTTTCTTT
CSSSLMGEEAFF
>TRBD2|TRBJ2-7|.|15|TRBV7-2
TGTGCCAGCAGCTTAGAAAGCGGGAGCTCCTACGAGCAGTACTTC
CASSLESGSSYEQYF
>TRBD1|TRBJ1-1|.|14|TRBV11-2
TGTGCCAGCAGCGACCGGGACAGAGTTACAGAAGCTTTCTTT
CASSDRDRVTEAFF
>.|TRBJ2-6|.|15|TRBV19
TGTGCCAGTAGTCTCCTAAGAACCGGGGCCAACGTCCTGACTTTC
CASSLLRTGANVLTF
>.|TRBJ2-3|.|14|TRBV28
TGTGCCAGCAGCACCTCAAGCTCCACAGATACGCAGTATTTT
CASSTSSSTDTQYF
>.|TRBJ2-3|.|16|TRBV9
TGTGCCAGCAGTGCTGCCTGGGGCAGTAGCACAGATACGCAGTATTTT
CASSAAWGSSTDTQYF
>TRBD2|TRBJ2-7|.|14|TRBV28
TGTGCCAGCAGCCCTAGTTCTAGCGGGAGGGAGCAGTACTTC
CASSPSSSGREQYF
>TRBD1|TRBJ2-7|.|16|TRBV6-1
TGTGCCAGCAGTGGGTTACAGGGGGGCTCACCCTACGAGCAGTACTTC
CASSGLQGGSPYEQYF
>TRBD1|TRBJ2-2|once|15|TRBV7-3
TGTGCCAGCAGCTTACTACAGGGGGTCACCGGGGAGCTGTTTTTT
CASSLLQGVTGELFF
>TRBD1|TRBJ1-4|.|15|TRBV11-2
TGTGCCAGCAGCTTGGGACAGGTTCCTAATGAAAAACTGTTTTTT
CASSLGQVPNEKLFF
>TRBD1|TRBJ1-3|.|17|TRBV4-2
TGTGCCAGCAGCACTAAGACAGGGACGAGCTCTGGAAACACCATATATTTT
CASSTKTGTSSGNTIYF
>.|TRBJ1-4|.|17|TRBV5-8
TGTGCCAGCAGCGTTGGAGGGTCGCCGAACTCTAATGAAAAACTGTTTTTT
CASSVGGSPNSNEKLFF
>.|TRBJ1-6|.|16|TRBV5-1
TGCGCCAGCAGCTTAGGGAGGGGCCCATTAGATTCACCCCTCCACTTT
CASSLGRGPLDSPLHF
>TRBD1|TRBJ1-5|.|14|TRBV5-5
TGTGCCAGCAGCAGACAGGGCGGCAATCAGCCCCAGCATTTT
CASSRQGGNQPQHF
>TRBD1|TRBJ1-3|.|15|TRBV15
TGTGCCACCAGCAAGAACAGGGGGCCTGGAAACACCATATATTTT
CATSKNRGPGNTIYF
>.|TRBJ1-1|.|14|TRBV5-1
TGCGCCAGCAGTCCTGAGATATTCAACACTGAAGCTTTCTTT
CASSPEIFNTEAFF
>TRBD1|TRBJ2-7|.|14|TRBV2
TGTGCCAGCAGGGAACCGACAGGGGCCTACGAGCAGTACTTC
CASREPTGAYEQYF